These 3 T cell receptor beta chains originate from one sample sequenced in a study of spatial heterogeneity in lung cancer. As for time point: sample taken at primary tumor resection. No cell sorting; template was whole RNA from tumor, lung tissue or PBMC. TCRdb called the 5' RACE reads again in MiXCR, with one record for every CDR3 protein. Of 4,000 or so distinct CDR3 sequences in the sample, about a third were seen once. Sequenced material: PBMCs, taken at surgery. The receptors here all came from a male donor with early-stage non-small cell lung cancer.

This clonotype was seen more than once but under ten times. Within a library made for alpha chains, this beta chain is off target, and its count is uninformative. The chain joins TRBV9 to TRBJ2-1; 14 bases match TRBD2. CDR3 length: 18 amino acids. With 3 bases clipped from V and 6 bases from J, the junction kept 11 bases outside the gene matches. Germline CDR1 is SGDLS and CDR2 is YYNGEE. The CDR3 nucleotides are TGTGCCAGCAGCGATGGGACTAGCGGGAGCGTTTGGGGCAATGAGCAGTTCTTC. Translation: CASSDGTSGSVWGNEQFF.

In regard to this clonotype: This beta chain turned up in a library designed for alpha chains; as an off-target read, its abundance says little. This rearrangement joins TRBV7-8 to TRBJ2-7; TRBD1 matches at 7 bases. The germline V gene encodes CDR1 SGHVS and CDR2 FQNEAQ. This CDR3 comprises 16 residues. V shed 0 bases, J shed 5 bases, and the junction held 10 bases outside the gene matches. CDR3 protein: CASSLALPTGSDEQYF. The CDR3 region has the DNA TGTGCCAGCAGCTTAGCCCTGCCGACAGGGTCGGACGAGCAGTACTTC.

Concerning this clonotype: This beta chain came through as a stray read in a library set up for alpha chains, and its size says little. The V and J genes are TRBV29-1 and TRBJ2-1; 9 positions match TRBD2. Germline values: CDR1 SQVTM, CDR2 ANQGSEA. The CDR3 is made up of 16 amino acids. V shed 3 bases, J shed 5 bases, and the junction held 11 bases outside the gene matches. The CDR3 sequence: CSVEVLSLAGHNEQFF. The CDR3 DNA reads TGCAGCGTTGAGGTCCTAAGCCTAGCGGGACACAATGAGCAGTTCTTC.